This T cell receptor (beta chain) was identified in a study of PD-1 blockade in classical Hodgkin lymphoma (dated by TCRdb to the early 2020s). Some background on the complete study: Nivolumab dosing was 3 mg/kg intravenously every 2 weeks, continuing until either disease progression or unacceptable toxicity. A peripheral blood immune signature of response to PD-1 blockade in classical Hodgkin lymphoma was defined using TCR beta sequencing and CyTOF.

On the study overall, not on this receptor specifically: Lower diversity was seen in patients whose nivolumab began less than 1 year after ASCT, and these patients were left out of later analyses so that immune reconstitution would not confound the results. By C4D1, a significant rise was seen in CD4+ TCR diversity but not in CD8+ TCR diversity (p=0.0027 vs p=0.16), and the rise was most apparent among complete responders (p=0.02). Newly diagnosed patients were reported to have lower baseline TCR diversity than healthy donors, and relapsed/refractory patients were reported to have lower baseline TCR diversity still. Trial patients achieving complete response had baseline diversity similar to newly diagnosed patients, whereas partial responders and progressors had significantly lower diversity. The study was limited to a single clinical trial cohort, and causes of repertoire differences, possibly disease activity or prior therapy, remained undefined.

Reading the label with the study, this specimen's time point is: cycle 1 day 1 (C1D1), immediately before nivolumab initiation. Every trial patient had relapsed after autologous stem cell transplantation, and cohorts A, B and C differed in prior brentuximab vedotin exposure. CD4+ T cells were purified from thawed PBMCs by magnetic negative selection with a Miltenyi CD4+ T cell isolation kit. A total of under 70 patients with relapsed/refractory classical Hodgkin lymphoma made up the trial cohort, and each patient's best overall response was complete response, partial response or progressive disease. Trial patients were treated with single-agent nivolumab in the multi-cohort phase II CheckMate 205 trial. An independent review committee assessed best overall response by applying the 2007 International Working Group response criteria. PBMCs from the trial were collected at three points: immediately before nivolumab initiation (C1D1), and during therapy at cycle 2 day 1 and cycle 4 day 1. Peripheral blood was collected in 8 mL Vacutainer Cell Preparation Tubes, from which PBMCs were isolated by centrifugation and then cryopreserved. Purified CD4+ and CD8+ fractions were generated only in cases for which an additional PBMC sample was available. On LS columns in a quadroMACS separator, the magnetically labelled cells were depleted, and the flow-through was collected as the purified fraction.

Concerning this clone itself: Its antigen is still unknown. No much larger clone exists at a distance of one base, and base qualities are not known.

CDR1 LGHNT and CDR2 FRNRAP were looked up in the germline V gene. V trim: 6 bases; J trim: 2 bases; unmatched bases: 12. From cysteine to phenylalanine, the CDR3 is 16 amino acids long. Kept here is only the CDR3 DNA, which spans 48 bases and is read in frame from base 1. Genomic DNA was isolated using the Qiagen DNeasy kit from unsorted PBMCs as well as from negatively selected CD4+ and CD8+ fractions. TCR beta CDR3 regions were subjected to amplification by immunoSEQ multiplex PCR with primers that anneal to V and J segments. Amplification bias was minimized using a synthetic immune receptor repertoire, and residual bias was removed computationally after sequencing. As for the authors' bioinformatics: Custom Python scripts were used to quantify repertoire diversity as the Shannon entropy index. Unsorted, CD4+ and CD8+ repertoires were analyzed separately, except for combined analyses in which CD4+ and CD8+ sequences were merged in silico. Clonal expansion was defined as at least a 2-fold frequency increase after treatment relative to C1D1, with a pseudocount of 0.5 for undetected baseline clones. Singleton clones were defined as clones with 0 or 1 copy at C1D1, and non-singleton clones were defined as clones with 2 or more copies. By matching protein sequences in sorted samples from the same patient, clones expanded in unsorted samples were annotated as CD4+, CD8+ or unknown. Wilcoxon tests on paired samples were used to test changes in diversity from C1D1 to C4D1. TCRdb mirrors the immuneACCESS table, restricted to in-frame sequences. Some clones are absent from its copies; in checked studies, under half trace to an unresolved V gene, and the reason for the others is unknown. The DNA was the basis for D and trimming; V, J and clone size are from that table. The sample profile shows under 30,000 clones; roughly 87% of them were found once. About 2.6% of the sample is in the top ten clones.

This sequence originates from a human donor with classical Hodgkin lymphoma. The chain uses TRBV12-5 and TRBJ1-2; 7 nucleotides in the junction match TRBD1. The material was CD4+ T cells from blood, obtained at baseline. The CDR3 protein is CASGRGRDRENYGYTF. Here is the DNA: TGTGCTAGTGGCCGTGGCCGGGACAGAGAAAACTATGGCTACACCTTC.